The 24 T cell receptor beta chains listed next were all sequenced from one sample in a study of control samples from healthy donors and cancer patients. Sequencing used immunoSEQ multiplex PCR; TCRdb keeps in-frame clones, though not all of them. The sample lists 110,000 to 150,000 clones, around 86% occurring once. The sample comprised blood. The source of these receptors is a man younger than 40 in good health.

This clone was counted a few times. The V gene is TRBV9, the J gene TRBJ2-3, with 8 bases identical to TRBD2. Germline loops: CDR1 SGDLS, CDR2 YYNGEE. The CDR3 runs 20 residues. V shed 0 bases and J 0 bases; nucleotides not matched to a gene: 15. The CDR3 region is CASSVVRGVRASGSTDTQYF. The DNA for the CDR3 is TGTGCCAGCAGCGTAGTTCGGGGTGTCAGGGCTAGCGGGAGCACAGATACGCAGTATTTT.

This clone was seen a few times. CDR3: CASSPLPGGITEAFF. The CDR3 nucleotides are TGTGCCAGCAGCCCCCTCCCAGGGGGAATCACTGAAGCTTTCTTT. The gene calls are TRBV5-6 and TRBJ1-1; 7 nucleotides agree with TRBD1. CDR1 is SGHDT and CDR2 is YYEEEE in the germline V gene. Trimming took 4 bases from V and 4 from J; bases not matched to a gene: 10. This CDR3 has 15 amino acids. Using reference TRBV5-6 and TRBJ1-1 for the parts outside the CDR3, the full variable domain is DAGVTQSPTHLIKTRGQQVTLRCSPKSGHDTVSWYQQALGQGPQFIFQYYEEEERQRGNFPDRFSGHQFPNYSSELNVNALLLGDSALYLCASSPLPGGITEAFFGQGTRLTVV.

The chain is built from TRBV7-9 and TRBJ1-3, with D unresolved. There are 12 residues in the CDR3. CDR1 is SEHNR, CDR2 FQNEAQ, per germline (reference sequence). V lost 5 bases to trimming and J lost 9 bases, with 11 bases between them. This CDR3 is CASSPDDPTIYF. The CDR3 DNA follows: TGTGCCAGCAGCCCGGACGACCCCACCATATATTTT.

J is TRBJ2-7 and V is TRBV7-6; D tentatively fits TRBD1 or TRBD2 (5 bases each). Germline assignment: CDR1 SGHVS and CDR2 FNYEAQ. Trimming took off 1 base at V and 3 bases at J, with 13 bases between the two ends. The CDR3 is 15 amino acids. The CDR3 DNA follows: TGTGCCAGCAGCTTAGAGGCCAGGGAGAGCTACGAGCAGTACTTC. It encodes CASSLEARESYEQYF.

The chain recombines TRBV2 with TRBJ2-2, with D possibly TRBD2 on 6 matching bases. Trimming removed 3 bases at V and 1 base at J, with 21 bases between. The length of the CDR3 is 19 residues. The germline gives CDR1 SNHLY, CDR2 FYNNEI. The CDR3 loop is CASSDFGLARGMNTGELFF. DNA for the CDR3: TGTGCCAGCAGTGATTTCGGGTTGGCTCGGGGGATGAACACCGGGGAGCTGTTTTTT.

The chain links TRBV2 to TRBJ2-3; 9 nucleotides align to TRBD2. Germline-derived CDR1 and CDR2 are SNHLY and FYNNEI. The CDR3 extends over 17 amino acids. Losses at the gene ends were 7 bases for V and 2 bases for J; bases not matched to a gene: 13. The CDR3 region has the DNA TGTGCCAGCATACCGGGGGCCGGGACTAGCCTCACAGATACGCAGTATTTT. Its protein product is CASIPGAGTSLTDTQYF.

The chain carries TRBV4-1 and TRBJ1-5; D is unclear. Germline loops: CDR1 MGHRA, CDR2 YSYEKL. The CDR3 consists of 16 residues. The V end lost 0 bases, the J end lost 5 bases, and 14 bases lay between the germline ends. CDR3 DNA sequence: TGCGCCAGCAGCCAAGATACGGGAAGGTGGTATCAGCCCCAGCATTTT. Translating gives CASSQDTGRWYQPQHF.

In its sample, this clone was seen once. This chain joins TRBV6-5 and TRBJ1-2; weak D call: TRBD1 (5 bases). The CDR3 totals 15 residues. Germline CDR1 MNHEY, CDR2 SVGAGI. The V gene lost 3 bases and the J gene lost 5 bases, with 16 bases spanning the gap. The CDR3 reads CASSYNVGAGYGYTF. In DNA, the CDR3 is TGTGCCAGCAGTTATAACGTCGGGGCTGGGTATGGCTACACCTTC.

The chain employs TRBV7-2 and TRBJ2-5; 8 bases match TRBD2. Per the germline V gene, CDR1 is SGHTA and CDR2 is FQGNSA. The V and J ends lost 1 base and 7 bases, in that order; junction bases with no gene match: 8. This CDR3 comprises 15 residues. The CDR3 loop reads CASSLDSGGLGTQYF. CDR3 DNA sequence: TGTGCCAGCAGCTTAGATTCGGGGGGGCTCGGGACCCAGTACTTC.

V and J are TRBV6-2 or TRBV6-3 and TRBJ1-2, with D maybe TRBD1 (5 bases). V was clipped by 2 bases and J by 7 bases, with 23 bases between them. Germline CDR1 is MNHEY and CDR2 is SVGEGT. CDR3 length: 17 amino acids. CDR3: CASSYSVGSRAPSGYTF. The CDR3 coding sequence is TGTGCCAGCAGTTACAGTGTTGGCTCCAGGGCTCCCTCTGGCTACACCTTC.

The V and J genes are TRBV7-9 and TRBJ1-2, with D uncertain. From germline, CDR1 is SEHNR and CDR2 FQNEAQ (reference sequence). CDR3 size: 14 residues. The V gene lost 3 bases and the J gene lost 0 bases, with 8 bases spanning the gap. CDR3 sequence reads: CASSFPGPNYGYTF. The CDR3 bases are TGTGCCAGCAGCTTCCCCGGTCCTAACTATGGCTACACCTTC.

DNA of the CDR3: TGTGCCGCCGGGACAGGGGGCAGGGGGACCCAGTACTTC. Its translation is CAAGTGGRGTQYF. The chain has TRBV27 and TRBJ2-5; 12 bases match TRBD1. The junction had 8 bases not matched to a gene; V was cut back by 11 bases and J by 7 bases. CDR3 length equals 13 residues. The V gene's germline CDR1 is MNHEY and CDR2 SMNVEV (reference sequence).

CDR3 DNA sequence: TGCAGTGCTAGTGACAGGGGCGGGGAGACCCAGTACTTC. This gives the protein CSASDRGGETQYF. This chain links TRBV20-1 with TRBJ2-5, with 8 bases lining up with TRBD1. Germline V gives CDR1 DFQATT, CDR2 SNEGSKA (reference sequence). CDR3 length: 13 residues. With V trimmed by 3 bases and J by 5 bases, 5 bases remained unmatched.

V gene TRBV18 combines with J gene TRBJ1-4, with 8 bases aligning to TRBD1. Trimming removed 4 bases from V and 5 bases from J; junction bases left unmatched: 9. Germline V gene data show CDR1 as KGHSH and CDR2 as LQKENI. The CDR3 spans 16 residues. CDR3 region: CASSQGTGALNEKLFF. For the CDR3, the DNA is TGTGCCAGCTCACAGGGGACAGGAGCCTTGAATGAAAAACTGTTTTTT.

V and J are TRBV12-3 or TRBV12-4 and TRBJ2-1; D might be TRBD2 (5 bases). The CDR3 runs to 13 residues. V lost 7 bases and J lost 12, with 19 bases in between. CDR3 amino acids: CASTERTPRGQFF. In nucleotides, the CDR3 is TGTGCCAGCACCGAGAGGACTCCCCGCGGGCAGTTCTTC.

The CDR3, as DNA: TGTGCCAGCAGCTTAGTCGCAGGGGGCGGTGGCTACACCTTC. Its protein is CASSLVAGGGGYTF. The V and J genes are TRBV7-2 and TRBJ1-2; TRBD1 agrees at 8 bases. Per the germline V gene, CDR1 is SGHTA and CDR2 is FQGNSA. V lost 1 base, J lost 7 bases, and 5 bases stayed unmatched. The CDR3 runs to 14 residues. The full variable domain, rest sourced from reference TRBV7-2 and TRBJ1-2, is GAGVSQSPSNKVTEKGKDVELRCDPISGHTALYWYRQSLGQGLEFLIYFQGNSAPDKSGLPSDRFSAERTGGSVSTLTIQRTQQEDSAVYLCASSLVAGGGGYTFGSGTRLTVV.

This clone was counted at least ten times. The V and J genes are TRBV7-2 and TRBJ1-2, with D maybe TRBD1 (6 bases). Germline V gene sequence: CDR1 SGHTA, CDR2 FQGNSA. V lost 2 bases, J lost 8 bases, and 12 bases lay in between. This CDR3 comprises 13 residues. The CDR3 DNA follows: TGTGCCAGCAGCTTACAAATACAGGGCGGCTACACCTTC. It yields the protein CASSLQIQGGYTF.

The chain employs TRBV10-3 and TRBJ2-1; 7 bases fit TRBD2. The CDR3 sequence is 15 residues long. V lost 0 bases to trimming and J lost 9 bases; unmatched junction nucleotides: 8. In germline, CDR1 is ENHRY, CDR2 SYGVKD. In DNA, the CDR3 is TGTGCCATCAGTGAGTCGAAAGAGCGGGATGTTGAGCAGTTCTTC. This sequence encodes CAISESKERDVEQFF.

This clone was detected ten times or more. The CDR3, as DNA: TGTGCCAGCAGCAAACAACAGGACAGCCTTATTTATGGCTACACCTTC. Amino acid sequence: CASSKQQDSLIYGYTF. The chain combines TRBV7-2 with TRBJ1-2, with D maybe TRBD1 (6 bases). The CDR3 consists of 16 residues. The germline V gene has CDR1 SGHTA and CDR2 FQGNSA. V lost 5 bases and J lost 5, with 21 bases in between.

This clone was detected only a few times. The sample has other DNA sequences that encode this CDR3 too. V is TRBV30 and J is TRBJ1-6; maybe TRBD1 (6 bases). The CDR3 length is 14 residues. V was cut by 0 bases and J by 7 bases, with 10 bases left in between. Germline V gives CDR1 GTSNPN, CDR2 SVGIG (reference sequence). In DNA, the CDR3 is TGTGCCTGGAGTGTAGGCAGGGGCAATTCACCCCTCCACTTT. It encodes CAWSVGRGNSPLHF.

The CDR3 spells CASSPPARSYEQYF. In DNA, the CDR3 is TGTGCCAGCAGCCCCCCCGCGCGGTCCTACGAGCAGTACTTC. The chain links TRBV7-2 to TRBJ2-7; D ambiguous. V dropped 5 bases and J dropped 1 base, with 12 bases sitting between them. Germline V gene data show CDR1 as SGHTA and CDR2 as FQGNSA. The length of the CDR3 is 14 residues. The full variable domain, completed using reference TRBV7-2 and TRBJ2-7, is GAGVSQSPSNKVTEKGKDVELRCDPISGHTALYWYRQSLGQGLEFLIYFQGNSAPDKSGLPSDRFSAERTGGSVSTLTIQRTQQEDSAVYLCASSPPARSYEQYFGPGTRLTVT.

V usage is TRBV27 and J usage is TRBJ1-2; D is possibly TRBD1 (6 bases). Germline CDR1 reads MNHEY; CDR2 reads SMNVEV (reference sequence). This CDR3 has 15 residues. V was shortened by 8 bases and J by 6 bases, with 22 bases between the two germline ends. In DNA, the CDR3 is TGTGCCAGCGGCGATCTACAGGGACGGGTACATGGCTACACCTTC. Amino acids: CASGDLQGRVHGYTF.

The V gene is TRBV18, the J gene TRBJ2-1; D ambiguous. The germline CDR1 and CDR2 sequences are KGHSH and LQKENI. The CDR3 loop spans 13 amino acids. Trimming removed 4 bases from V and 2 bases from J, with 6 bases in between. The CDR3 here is CASSLSAYNEQFF. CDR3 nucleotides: TGTGCCAGCTCACTGTCTGCCTACAATGAGCAGTTCTTC. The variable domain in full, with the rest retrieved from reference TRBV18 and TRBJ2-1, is NAGVMQNPRHLVRRRGQEARLRCSPMKGHSHVYWYRQLPEEGLKFMVYLQKENIIDESGMPKERFSAEFPKEGPSILRIQQVVRGDSAAYFCASSLSAYNEQFFGPGTRLTVL.

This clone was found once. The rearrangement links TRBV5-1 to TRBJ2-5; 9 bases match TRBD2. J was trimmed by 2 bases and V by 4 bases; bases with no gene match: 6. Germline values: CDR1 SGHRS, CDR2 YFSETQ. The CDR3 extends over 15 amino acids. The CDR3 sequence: CASSLGLANQETQYF. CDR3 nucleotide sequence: TGCGCCAGCAGCCTAGGACTAGCGAATCAAGAGACCCAGTACTTC. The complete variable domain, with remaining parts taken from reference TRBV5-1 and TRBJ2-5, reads KAGVTQTPRYLIKTRGQQVTLSCSPISGHRSVSWYQQTPGQGLQFLFEYFSETQRNKGNFPGRFSGRQFSNSRSEMNVSTLELGDSALYLCASSLGLANQETQYFGPGTRLLVL.